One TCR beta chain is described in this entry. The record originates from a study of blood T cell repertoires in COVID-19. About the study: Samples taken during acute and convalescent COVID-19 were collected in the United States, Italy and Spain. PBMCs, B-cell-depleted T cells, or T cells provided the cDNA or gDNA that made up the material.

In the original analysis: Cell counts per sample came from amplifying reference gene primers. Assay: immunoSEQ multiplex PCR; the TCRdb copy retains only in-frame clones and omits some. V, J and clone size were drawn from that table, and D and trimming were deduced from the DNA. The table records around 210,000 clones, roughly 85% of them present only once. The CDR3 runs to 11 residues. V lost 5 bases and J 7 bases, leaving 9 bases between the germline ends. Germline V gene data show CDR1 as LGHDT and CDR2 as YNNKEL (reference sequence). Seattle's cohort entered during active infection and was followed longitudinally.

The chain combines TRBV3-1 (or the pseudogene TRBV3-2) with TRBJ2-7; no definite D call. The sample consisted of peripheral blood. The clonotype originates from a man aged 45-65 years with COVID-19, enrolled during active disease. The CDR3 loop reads CASSGPSEQYF. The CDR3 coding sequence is TGTGCCAGCAGCGGGCCCTCGGAGCAGTACTTC.